This TCR beta chain was found in a study of T cell responses to AZD1222 COVID-19 vaccine (dated by TCRdb to about 2021). In terms of the full investigation: TCR sequencing was performed for roughly 250 trial participants, of whom about 210 were given two doses of AZD1222 and around 26 were given two doses of MenACWY control vaccine. Trial participants were enrolled by age into subgroups of 18-55, 56-69 and 70-plus years, and roughly 150, 30 and 60 TCR-sequenced participants, respectively, were included in these subgroups. The paper as a whole reports these results and caveats: In the small 56-69-year group, the increase in depth fell short of significance, most likely because of low power. Only a handful of AZD1222 recipients were SARS-CoV-2 seropositive at baseline, limiting conclusions about previously exposed vaccinees. Nearly half of unique spike-specific TCRs reportedly recognized epitopes outside regions mutated in the B.1.351 and B.1.1.7 variants. After two AZD1222 doses, spike-specific TCR breadth and depth were significantly higher than at day 0 and than in MenACWY recipients. CD4 TCRs associated with the vaccine covered the entire spike protein, and the dominant responses were in regions 160-218 and 743-854. Because no day 14 peak-response samples were available, the repertoires could be characterized only after the peak T cell response. Participants were mostly white British, with more females than males. The authors suggested clonal diversity may have been underestimated.

About this clone: The antigen it binds to is not known. There are no base qualities to consult, and no much larger clone falls within one base.

The CDR3 regions of human TCRbeta chains were analyzed by immunosequencing. Concerning the study's data processing: Repertoire TCRs were checked for matches against a reference library of SARS-CoV-2-specific TCRs that had been generated using the MIRA antigen-specificity platform. Breadth was defined as the fraction of unique TCRs that were SARS-CoV-2-associated, and depth was defined as the fraction of total T cells that were SARS-CoV-2-associated. Using the MIRA data, each spike-specific TCR was assigned both to the spike region to which the TCR was reactive and to a CD4 or CD8 class. Log10-transformed breadth and depth values were compared by one-way ANOVA with Sidak's multiple comparisons tests. The clones in this table, taken by TCRdb from immuneACCESS, are in-frame only. Not every clone is retained; where verified, under half of the shortfall comes from an unresolved V gene, and the cause of the rest is unknown. V and J calls plus clone size are reproduced from that table; the DNA served to infer D and trimming. This sample comprises approximately 100,000 clones, 90% of them detected only once. The top ten constitute 5.4% of the sample.

Explained via the paper, the time point label denotes: about 28 days (+/-7) after the second vaccine dose. AZD1222 recipients given second doses at about 4 weeks or at about 12 weeks were pooled, since spike-specific TCR depth and breadth were not found to differ between the two schedules. Vaccinee samples were obtained from the UK trials COV001 and COV002, which included a single-blind randomized controlled phase 2/3 trial of AZD1222 (ChAdOx1 nCoV-19) in healthy adults. Trial participant PBMC samples were collected at day 0 and day 28 after the second dose for TCRbeta chain sequencing. V is pared back by 5 bases and J by 2 bases, with 4 bases lying between the germline termini. There are 11 amino acids in the CDR3, from cysteine to phenylalanine inclusive. Left in the record is the CDR3 DNA by itself, 33 bases read in frame from the first base. Per the germline V gene, SGHTA is the CDR1 and FQGNSA is the CDR2.

The clonotype originates from an adult who received the AZD1222 COVID-19 vaccine. The input for sequencing was peripheral blood, taken 28 days after the second AZD1222 dose. Recombination linked TRBV7-2 to TRBJ2-7; the D gene is unclear. The CDR3 is CASSHTYEQYF. The DNA sequence is as follows: TGTGCCAGCAGCCATACCTACGAGCAGTACTTC.